Following are 21 T cell receptor beta chains from one sample sequenced in a study of T cell clonality in common variable immunodeficiency. The assay was immunoSEQ multiplex PCR, and TCRdb's table has in-frame clones only and misses some. The data show tens of thousands of clones, none appearing only once, with around a tenth held by the ten largest. Input material: peripheral blood mononuclear cells. These receptors were taken from a person aged 18-69 years in good health.

Concerning this clone itself: The CDR3 extends 3 residues past the end of the read, so its final part is completed from the germline J gene. The J gene is TRBJ2-3, the V gene TRBV20-1; TRBD2 matches at 8 bases. The length of the CDR3 is 15 residues. Germline values: CDR1 DFQATT, CDR2 SNEGSKA (reference sequence). With 5 bases clipped from V and 5 bases from J, the junction kept 12 bases outside the gene matches. The CDR3 loop reads CSAPNAGGGQDTQYF. The sequenced part of the CDR3 DNA is TGCAGTGCTCCGAACGCGGGAGGCGGCCAAGATACG.

This clone was detected ten times or more. The CDR3 goes on 3 residues after the read ends, and that part is filled in from the germline J gene. This chain joins TRBV29-1 and TRBJ2-2, with D maybe TRBD2 (6 bases). Germline V gene data show CDR1 as SQVTM and CDR2 as ANQGSEA. CDR3 size: 12 residues. V lost 3 bases to trimming and J lost 6 bases, with 8 bases between them. The covered CDR3 bases are TGCAGCGTTGAGAGCGGGTCCGGGGAG. Translated: CSVESGSGE. In full, the CDR3 reads CSVESGSGELFF.

This clone showed up many times. Coverage ceases 3 residues before the CDR3 finishes, and the germline J gene fills in the end. The chain carries TRBV14 and TRBJ1-5; D is perhaps TRBD1 (5 bases). The germline V gene has CDR1 SGHDN and CDR2 FVKESK. Trimming took 0 bases from V and 6 from J, leaving 15 bases between them. CDR3 length: 16 amino acids. The sequenced CDR3 bases are TGTGCCAGCAGCCAAGATATCTCGCAGGGAAGTCAGCCC. It translates to CASSQDISQGSQP. The full CDR3 reads CASSQDISQGSQPQHF.

This clone was observed many times. The read terminates 3 residues before the CDR3 end, so the remaining end is supplied by the germline J gene. The V call is TRBV5-1, the J call TRBJ2-3; D perhaps matches TRBD1 (6 bases). CDR1 is SGHRS and CDR2 is YFSETQ in the germline V gene. The CDR3 totals 15 residues. V dropped 0 bases and J dropped 2 bases, with 10 bases sitting between them. The CDR3 protein is CASSLDRDATDTQYF. CDR3 bases read: TGCGCCAGCAGCTTGGACAGGGATGCCACAGATACG.

This clone was observed at least ten times. The CDR3 is cut off 3 residues early in the read; its end comes from the germline J gene. The rearrangement joins TRBV28 to TRBJ2-3, with TRBD2 identical over 11 bases. The CDR3 has 14 residues. Germline CDR1 and CDR2: MDHEN and SYDVKM. The J segment lost 6 bases and the V segment lost 5 bases, leaving 4 bases of the junction unmatched. The CDR3 sequence is CASSSSGRADTQYF. The sequenced part of the CDR3 DNA is TGTGCCAGCAGTAGTAGCGGGAGGGCGGATACG.

This clone came up many times. The CDR3 end falls 3 residues outside the read, so it is completed with the germline J gene. This chain uses TRBV2 with TRBJ2-2; 7 nucleotides agree with TRBD2. CDR1 and CDR2 from the germline V gene are SNHLY and FYNNEI. The CDR3 is 11 residues long. The CDR3 region is CASSGGGKLFF. Partial CDR3 DNA: TGTGCCAGCAGTGGGGGGGGAAAG.

This clone was picked up a small number of times. Sequencing ends 3 residues short of the CDR3 end; the germline J gene provides the rest. The chain has TRBV7-6 and TRBJ1-2; no definite D call. This CDR3 comprises 17 residues. CDR1 is SGHVS and CDR2 is FNYEAQ in the germline V gene. CDR3: CASSLLAGKASHNDYTF. The sequenced part of the CDR3 DNA is TGTGCCAGCAGCCTTCTAGCGGGGAAAGCTTCCCACAATGAC.

This clone was observed at least ten times. The missing CDR3 end, 3 residues past where the read stops, is filled in from the germline J gene. The chain has TRBV7-3 and TRBJ2-2, with a tentative D call TRBD1 (5 bases). Germline V gene sequence: CDR1 SGHTA, CDR2 FQGTGA. There are 14 residues in the CDR3. The V end lost 5 bases, the J end lost 7 bases, and 14 bases lay between the germline ends. The CDR3 here is CASSPSGGHGELFF. Incomplete CDR3 DNA: TGTGCCAGCAGCCCTTCCGGCGGACACGGGGAG.

This clone was seen ten or more times. The read halts 3 residues ahead of the CDR3 end, with the missing end drawn from the germline J gene. The chain combines TRBV9 with TRBJ2-7; 7 nucleotides align to TRBD1. Per the germline V gene, CDR1 is SGDLS and CDR2 is YYNGEE. The CDR3 loop spans 15 amino acids. The V segment lost 3 bases and the J segment 3 bases; nucleotides outside the gene matches: 9. CDR3 region: CASSGGQAGIYEQYF. The covered CDR3 bases are TGTGCCAGCAGCGGAGGACAGGCTGGAATCTACGAG.

Details on this clone: The CDR3 end lies 3 residues beyond the end of the read and is filled in from the germline J gene. The chain carries TRBV19 and TRBJ2-7; D is unresolved. This CDR3 comprises 13 residues. Trimming cost V 6 bases and J 0 bases, with 9 bases left between them. The germline gives CDR1 LNHDA, CDR2 SQIVND (reference sequence). The DNA read from the CDR3 is TGTGCCAGTAGCCAAGTCGGCTCCTACGAG. It yields the protein CASSQVGSYE. The entire CDR3 protein is CASSQVGSYEQYF.

Ten or more counts support this clone. Read data end 3 residues before the CDR3 end; the end is taken from the germline J gene. V is TRBV12-3 or TRBV12-4 and J is TRBJ2-7, with unresolved D. The CDR3 totals 13 residues. Deletions cut 3 bases from V and 3 bases from J, with 9 bases between. Partial CDR3 DNA: TGTGCCAGCAGTTTTAGGGCCGGCTACGAG. Its protein is CASSFRAGYE. The complete CDR3 protein is CASSFRAGYEQYF.

In this sample, this clone turned up many times. The DNA ends 3 residues before the CDR3 does, and the rest of the CDR3 is filled in from the germline J gene. This chain connects TRBV29-1 to TRBJ1-1; 7 bases fit TRBD1. CDR3 length: 14 residues. CDR1 is SQVTM, CDR2 ANQGSEA, per germline. The V gene end was trimmed by 5 bases and the J gene end by 1 base; junction bases not matched to a gene: 7. CDR3 sequence: CSVLTGVKNTEAFF. CDR3 bases read: TGCAGCGTTTTAACAGGGGTCAAGAACACTGAA.

This clone was found many times. Read data end 3 residues before the CDR3 end; the end is taken from the germline J gene. V gene TRBV5-1 combines with J gene TRBJ2-1; maybe TRBD1 (5 bases). The CDR3 consists of 15 residues. Germline-derived CDR1 and CDR2 are SGHRS and YFSETQ. Trimming pared 4 bases from V and 6 bases from J, leaving 17 bases between. CDR3 sequence: CASSTQVMSGNEQFF. CDR3 bases read: TGCGCCAGCAGCACACAGGTGATGAGTGGCAATGAG.

Sample share makes this clone medium-sized. The CDR3 extends 3 residues past the end of the read, so its final part is completed from the germline J gene. J is TRBJ1-4 and V is TRBV6-1, with no clear D. In germline, CDR1 is MNHNS, CDR2 SASEGT. Trimming took 0 bases from V and 2 from J, leaving 13 bases between them. This CDR3 region has 17 residues. The sequenced part of the CDR3 DNA is TGTGCCAGCAGTGAAGCGCGGGCGGGTAGGACTAATGAAAAA. Its translation is CASSEARAGRTNEK. The whole CDR3 sequence reads CASSEARAGRTNEKLFF.

This clone was counted many times. The chain's CDR3 is CASSERPSADTQYF. CDR3 bases read: TGTGCCAGCAGTGAGCGGCCGTCGGCAGATACG. The genes are TRBV6-1 and TRBJ2-3, with unresolved D. The CDR3 end falls 3 residues outside the read, so it is completed with the germline J gene. CDR1 MNHNS and CDR2 SASEGT come from the germline V gene. The V and J ends lost 3 bases and 4 bases respectively, with 11 bases between them. This CDR3 is built from 14 residues.

The CDR3 protein is CSASRQTLDEQYF. The sequenced part of the CDR3 DNA is TGCAGTGCTAGCAGGCAGACATTAGACGAG. The chain employs TRBV20-1 and TRBJ2-7, with D unresolved. The read falls 3 residues short of the CDR3 end, and the missing part is taken from the germline J gene. The germline gives CDR1 DFQATT, CDR2 SNEGSKA (reference sequence). The CDR3 is 13 residues long. Trimming cost V 3 bases and J 5 bases, with 14 bases left between them.

The sample holds many counts of this clone. The sequenced part of the CDR3 DNA is TGTGCCAGCAGTTACGCAGGGGGGAACACTGAA. Its protein product is CASSYAGGNTE. The full CDR3 is CASSYAGGNTEAFF. The V and J genes are TRBV5-4 and TRBJ1-1; 7 positions agree with TRBD1. The read terminates 3 residues before the CDR3 end, so the remaining end is supplied by the germline J gene. Looked up from germline, CDR1 is SGHNT and CDR2 is YYREEE (reference sequence). V shed 5 bases, J shed 1 base, and the junction held 5 bases outside the gene matches. The CDR3 consists of 14 residues. The full variable domain, completed using reference TRBV5-4 and TRBJ1-1, is ETGVTQSPTHLIKTRGQQVTLRCSSQSGHNTVSWYQQALGQGPQFIFQYYREEENGRGNFPPRFSGLQFPNYSSELNVNALELDDSALYLCASSYAGGNTEAFFGQGTRLTVV.

In this sample, this clone turned up many times. The read falls 3 residues short of the CDR3 end, and the missing part is taken from the germline J gene. The V and J genes are TRBV7-9 and TRBJ1-1, with 10 nucleotides matching TRBD1. Germline trimming cut 2 bases from V and 7 bases from J; bases unmatched to any gene: 7. This CDR3 has 15 amino acids. Germline lookup yields CDR1 SEHNR and CDR2 FQNEAQ (reference sequence). The DNA read from the CDR3 is TGTGCCAGCAGCTTACCCAAGACAGGGGGCAATGAA. It yields the protein CASSLPKTGGNE. The CDR3 in full is CASSLPKTGGNEAFF.

This clone was seen ten or more times. The sequenced fragment ends 3 residues before the CDR3 boundary, so the rest is inferred from the germline J gene. This sequence joins TRBV19 and TRBJ2-2, with 8 positions matching TRBD1. This CDR3 spans 17 amino acids. CDR1 is LNHDA and CDR2 is SQIVND in the germline V gene (reference sequence). The CDR3 spells CASSKTGAVWANEKLFF. The covered CDR3 bases are TGTGCCAGTAGTAAGACAGGGGCGGTTTGGGCTAATGAAAAG.

Of note for this clone: Read coverage stops 3 residues before the CDR3 terminus; the germline J gene supplies the remainder. The rearrangement links TRBV18 to TRBJ2-4; maybe TRBD1 (6 bases). Germline V gene data show CDR1 as KGHSH and CDR2 as LQKENI. This CDR3 is built from 14 residues. CDR3 residues: CASSPPGAGDGQYF. The CDR3 bases that were read are TGTGCCAGCTCACCACCTGGGGCAGGGGATGGT.

This clone was observed at least ten times. The DNA ends 3 residues before the CDR3 does, and the rest of the CDR3 is filled in from the germline J gene. This chain links TRBV3-1 (or the pseudogene TRBV3-2) with TRBJ2-5; a weak D match, TRBD2 (6 bases). Trimming stripped 1 base from V and 5 bases from J, with 17 bases between. The CDR3 totals 16 residues. The germline CDR1 and CDR2 sequences are LGHDT and YNNKEL (reference sequence). CDR3 DNA, as far as it was read: TGTGCCAGCAGCCAAGGGCTAAGCGGGCTCTGGGAGACC. Protein product: CASSQGLSGLWET. From start to end, the CDR3 is CASSQGLSGLWETQYF.